One T cell receptor beta chain is described in this entry. Its cognate antigen is unknown. The PCR had 60 Vbeta and 13 Jbeta primers. The method was immunoSEQ multiplex PCR; TCRdb's version includes in-frame clones alone and lacks a portion of them. The data hold under 150,000 clones, with roughly 84% observed a single time. The data derive from a study of cytomegalovirus exposure and HLA in healthy donors. Study context: From donors who were HLA-typed, an early data release held around 80 million unique TCRs. The study, taken as a whole, reports: The study found most TCR sequences rare, yet found some public TCRs in many donors.

CDR1 and CDR2 (germline): SGDLS, YYNGEE. The CDR3 is 13 amino acids. Trimming pared 0 bases from V and 5 bases from J, leaving 6 bases between. The sequence came from a boy between 10 and 17 years old in good health and CMV-seronegative. This sequence joins TRBV9 and TRBJ2-1, with D maybe TRBD2 (5 bases). Sequencing was carried out using PBMCs. CDR3 coding DNA: TGTGCCAGCAGCGTAGTACTAGACAATGAGCAGTTCTTC. Its translation is CASSVVLDNEQFF.